The text below deals with one T cell receptor beta chain. Its antigen is still unknown. Libraries were prepared by immunoSEQ multiplex PCR; TCRdb keeps only in-frame clonotypes and omits some of them. The table shows roughly 70,000 clones, with 80% occurring only once. The sample belongs to a study of T cell responses to AZD1222 COVID-19 vaccine. Points from the study as a whole: Repertoire collection took place solely once the T cell response had peaked.

The germline CDR1 and CDR2 sequences are MNHEY and SVGAGI. The CDR3 is 15 amino acids. V was shortened by 4 bases and J by 7 bases, with 16 bases between the two germline ends. This chain uses TRBV6-5 with TRBJ1-4, with D hard to call. This clonotype was obtained from an adult who received the AZD1222 COVID-19 vaccine. The sample in question was peripheral blood, obtained 28 days after the second AZD1222 dose. DNA for the CDR3: TGTGCCAGCAGTTCCAGAGGGAAGTTTGTTGAAAAACTGTTTTTT. Its protein is CASSSRGKFVEKLFF.